This entry lists 27 T cell receptor beta chains sequenced from one sample in a study of glioma-infiltrating T cells after dendritic cell vaccination. Libraries were prepared by immunoSEQ multiplex PCR; TCRdb keeps only in-frame clonotypes and omits some of them. Of roughly 83,000 clones listed, about nine tenths are singletons. The sequenced sample was blood, obtained before dendritic cell vaccination. These receptors all come from a human donor with glioblastoma.

The V gene is TRBV7-2, the J gene TRBJ2-7; 8 bases fit TRBD1. CDR3 length equals 15 residues. V trimming: 4 bases; J trimming: 5 bases; junction bases outside the gene matches: 10. The germline V gene has CDR1 SGHTA and CDR2 FQGNSA. The CDR3 bases are TGTGCCAGCAGCTCTATGACAGGGGTCGGGCACGAGCAGTACTTC. Amino acids: CASSSMTGVGHEQYF.

This clone was picked up a small number of times. The V call is TRBV2, the J call TRBJ1-2; no firm D call. Trimming took off 7 bases at V and 7 bases at J, with 16 bases between the two ends. CDR3 length: 13 residues. Germline lookup yields CDR1 SNHLY and CDR2 FYNNEI. CDR3 in DNA: TGTGCCAGCACCGGTCTAAGTCCCTCTGGCTACACCTTC. This codes for CASTGLSPSGYTF. The variable domain in full, completed from reference TRBV2 and TRBJ1-2, reads EPEVTQTPSHQVTQMGQEVILRCVPISNHLYFYWYRQILGQKVEFLVSFYNNEISEKSEIFDDQFSVERPDGSNFTLKIRSTKLEDSAMYFCASTGLSPSGYTFGSGTRLTVV.

The chain uses TRBV19 and TRBJ1-2, with D unclear. The germline V and J ends were trimmed by 4 bases and 2 bases, with 5 bases remaining between them. CDR1 and CDR2 (germline): LNHDA, SQIVND (reference sequence). This CDR3 has 12 residues. The CDR3 DNA reads TGTGCCAGTAGTAACGGGAACTATGGCTACACCTTC. This sequence encodes CASSNGNYGYTF. The full variable domain, its missing parts supplied by reference TRBV19 and TRBJ1-2, is DGGITQSPKYLFRKEGQNVTLSCEQNLNHDAMYWYRQDPGQGLRLIYYSQIVNDFQKGDIAEGYSVSREKKESFPLTVTSAQKNPTAFYLCASSNGNYGYTFGSGTRLTVV.

This sequence joins TRBV14 and TRBJ2-2; D call uncertain. Trimming left V 1 base short and J 5 bases short, with 11 bases between. Germline V CDR1 and CDR2: SGHDN, FVKESK. CDR3 size: 15 residues. In DNA, the CDR3 is TGTGCCAGCAGCCAAGTACCAGCCGGGACCGGGGAGCTGTTTTTT. Translating gives CASSQVPAGTGELFF.

This chain joins TRBV9 and TRBJ2-2; 7 bases map to TRBD2. Germline V gives CDR1 SGDLS, CDR2 YYNGEE. The CDR3 runs to 16 residues. Trimming removed 0 bases from V and 2 bases from J; junction bases left unmatched: 4. This CDR3 is CASSVATGGNTGELFF. Written as DNA, the CDR3 is TGTGCCAGCAGCGTAGCTACGGGGGGTAACACCGGGGAGCTGTTTTTT.

The rearrangement uses TRBV27 and TRBJ1-5; D is perhaps TRBD1 (6 bases). Germline assignment: CDR1 MNHEY and CDR2 SMNVEV (reference sequence). The CDR3 loop spans 14 amino acids. The V end was cut by 4 bases, the J end by 3 bases, with 10 bases between. DNA for the CDR3: TGTGCCAGCAGTTCCCAGGGGCCCAATCAGCCCCAGCATTTT. Residues: CASSSQGPNQPQHF.

The CDR3 sequence is CASSESGPQVEGYTF. CDR3 DNA: TGTGCCAGCAGTGAATCAGGGCCGCAGGTCGAGGGCTACACCTTC. This chain joins TRBV6-1 and TRBJ1-2, with a tentative D call TRBD1 (5 bases). The CDR3 has 15 residues. V lost 2 bases, J lost 8 bases, and 18 bases lay in between. Germline CDR1 is MNHNS and CDR2 is SASEGT.

This chain connects TRBV9 to TRBJ1-2; D might be TRBD1 (6 bases). This CDR3 has 16 residues. Germline loops: CDR1 SGDLS, CDR2 YYNGEE. V gave up 4 bases and J gave up 4 bases, with 20 bases separating them. The CDR3 DNA reads as TGTGCCAGCAGCCCCGAGGGACACCGCATAACCTATGGCTACACCTTC. Residues: CASSPEGHRITYGYTF. The full variable domain, with the rest looked up from reference TRBV9 and TRBJ1-2, is DSGVTQTPKHLITATGQRVTLRCSPRSGDLSVYWYQQSLDQGLQFLIQYYNGEERAKGNILERFSAQQFPDLHSELNLSSLELGDSALYFCASSPEGHRITYGYTFGSGTRLTVV.

V gene TRBV10-3 combines with J gene TRBJ2-1; 9 bases match TRBD1. From germline, CDR1 is ENHRY and CDR2 SYGVKD. The CDR3 totals 15 residues. Losses at the gene ends were 6 bases for V and 5 bases for J; bases not matched to a gene: 8. The CDR3 region has the DNA TGTGCCATCAGGCATAGACAGGGGGGGGACAATGAGCAGTTCTTC. Translated: CAIRHRQGGDNEQFF.

V gene TRBV2 combines with J gene TRBJ2-1, with 7 bases aligning to TRBD1. CDR3 size: 11 residues. The junction had 13 bases not matched to a gene; V was cut back by 11 bases and J by 15 bases. Germline V gene lookup returns CDR1 SNHLY and CDR2 FYNNEI. The CDR3 DNA reads TGTGCCGGGTCCTTCAAGGACAGGTTGTTCTTC. Translation: CAGSFKDRLFF.

This chain uses TRBV9 with TRBJ1-1; tentatively, D is TRBD1 (5 bases). V was trimmed by 0 bases and J by 2 bases, leaving 17 bases between them. CDR1 is SGDLS and CDR2 is YYNGEE in the germline V gene. The CDR3 consists of 17 residues. The CDR3 sequence is CASSVGRAARVNTEAFF. Written as DNA, the CDR3 is TGTGCCAGCAGCGTAGGACGCGCCGCCAGGGTAAACACTGAAGCTTTCTTT.

The V call is TRBV15, the J call TRBJ2-1; D is possibly TRBD2 (5 bases). V lost 0 bases and J 7 bases, leaving 19 bases between the germline ends. Germline CDR1 reads LNHNV; CDR2 reads YYDKDF (reference sequence). The length of the CDR3 is 17 residues. The CDR3 nucleotides are TGTGCCACCAGCAGAGAAGGGTATACCTCACTAGGAAATGAGCAGTTCTTC. This gives the protein CATSREGYTSLGNEQFF.

The rearrangement uses TRBV7-9 and TRBJ1-2, with TRBD1 as a possible D gene (5 bases). The CDR3 runs to 12 residues. V was trimmed by 2 bases and J by 8 bases, leaving 9 bases between them. CDR1 is SEHNR, CDR2 FQNEAQ, per germline (reference sequence). Here the CDR3 DNA reads TGTGCCAGCAGCTTACCCCCAGGGGGCTACACCTTC. This gives the protein CASSLPPGGYTF. The whole variable domain, remainder taken from reference TRBV7-9 and TRBJ1-2, is DTGVSQNPRHKITKRGQNVTFRCDPISEHNRLYWYRQTLGQGPEFLTYFQNEAQLEKSRLLSDRFSAERPKGSFSTLEIQRTEQGDSAMYLCASSLPPGGYTFGSGTRLTVV.

There are a few counts of this clone. V usage is TRBV7-9 and J usage is TRBJ1-5; maybe TRBD1 (6 bases). V was clipped by 6 bases and J by 2 bases, with 11 bases between them. The CDR3 length is 14 residues. Germline lookup yields CDR1 SEHNR and CDR2 FQNEAQ (reference sequence). In DNA, the CDR3 is TGTGCCAGCAGTTTGGACAGCGGCAATCAGCCCCAGCATTTT. Translation: CASSLDSGNQPQHF.

The chain's CDR3 is CASSLYLSSYNEQFF. The CDR3 nucleotides read TGTGCCAGCAGCTTATACCTAAGCTCCTACAATGAGCAGTTCTTC. The rearrangement joins TRBV7-6 to TRBJ2-1; D remains unclear. This CDR3 comprises 15 residues. Trimming shortened V by 2 bases and J by 0 bases, and 8 bases separated the two germline ends. Germline CDR1 reads SGHVS; CDR2 reads FNYEAQ.

The genes are TRBV6-4 and TRBJ1-2; maybe TRBD1 (6 bases). The CDR3 totals 14 residues. V was pared by 0 bases and J by 7 bases, with 12 bases between. Germline assignment: CDR1 MRHNA and CDR2 SNTAGT. CDR3 bases: TGTGCCAGCAGTGACTCACCAGGGGATGGTGGCTACACCTTC. This gives the protein CASSDSPGDGGYTF.

The rearrangement links TRBV27 to TRBJ1-5, with D unresolved. The CDR3 is made up of 14 amino acids. Trimming removed 2 bases at V and 0 bases at J, with 5 bases between. Germline lookup yields CDR1 MNHEY and CDR2 SMNVEV (reference sequence). CDR3 nucleotide sequence: TGTGCCAGCAGTTTAAGCGGTAGCAATCAGCCCCAGCATTTT. Translation: CASSLSGSNQPQHF.

V and J are TRBV7-2 and TRBJ1-5, with a weak D call TRBD1 (6 bases). The CDR3 runs 13 residues. Germline CDR1 reads SGHTA; CDR2 reads FQGNSA. Trimming removed 5 bases from V and 7 bases from J, with 12 bases in between. CDR3 bases: TGTGCCAGCAGCAACACAGGGCCCCAGCCCCAGCATTTT. Translated, it gives CASSNTGPQPQHF.

The chain joins TRBV19 to TRBJ2-5; the match to TRBD2 covers 9 bases. V lost 1 base and J lost 4; bases outside the gene matches: 1. The V gene's germline CDR1 is LNHDA and CDR2 SQIVND (reference sequence). The CDR3 has 14 residues. CDR3: CASSIGAGGETQYF. The CDR3 DNA sequence: TGTGCCAGTAGTATAGGAGCGGGGGGAGAGACCCAGTACTTC.

The chain recombines TRBV13 with TRBJ2-2; 9 bases are a match to TRBD1. V was pared by 4 bases and J by 6 bases, with 9 bases of the junction left unmatched. Germline V lookup: CDR1 PRHDT, CDR2 FYEKMQ (reference sequence). CDR3 length equals 16 residues. The CDR3 DNA sequence: TGTGCCAGCAGCTCTACGGACAGGGGTTTTGCCGGGGAGCTGTTTTTT. Translated, it gives CASSSTDRGFAGELFF.

The chain joins TRBV4-1 to TRBJ2-7, with D tentatively TRBD1 (5 bases). The ends were cut back, 1 base at V and 1 base at J, with 11 bases in the middle. Germline CDR1 and CDR2: MGHRA and YSYEKL. The CDR3 is 15 amino acids. CDR3 region: CASSQVAGSSYEQYF. Here the CDR3 DNA reads TGCGCCAGCAGCCAAGTGGCAGGGTCTTCCTACGAGCAGTACTTC.

The chain has TRBV4-3 and TRBJ2-1; 7 bases are a match to TRBD2. J was trimmed by 0 bases and V by 1 base; bases with no gene match: 0. The CDR3 length is 15 residues. The germline V gene has CDR1 LGHNA and CDR2 YSLEER. CDR3 in DNA: TGCGCCAGCAGCCAAGGCGGGAGCTCCTACAATGAGCAGTTCTTC. Protein product: CASSQGGSSYNEQFF.

The chain joins TRBV9 to TRBJ1-5, with 7 nucleotides matching TRBD1. Germline assignment: CDR1 SGDLS and CDR2 YYNGEE. This CDR3 is 16 amino acids long. J lost 2 bases, V lost 3 bases, and 8 bases had no gene match. CDR3 residues: CASSAGGDSRNQPQHF. Written as DNA, the CDR3 is TGTGCCAGCAGCGCAGGAGGGGACAGTCGCAATCAGCCCCAGCATTTT.

The J gene is TRBJ2-7, the V gene TRBV30, with 12 bases that match TRBD2. Trimming removed 3 bases from V and 2 bases from J; junction bases left unmatched: 11. The CDR3 has 17 amino acids. Germline V gives CDR1 GTSNPN, CDR2 SVGIG (reference sequence). Written as DNA, the CDR3 is TGTGCCTGGAGGGAACCGGGACTAGCGGGTGATACCTACGAGCAGTACTTC. Its translation is CAWREPGLAGDTYEQYF.

The CDR3 sequence is CASSGRDFMIYEQYF. CDR3 in DNA: TGTGCCAGCAGCGGCCGGGACTTCATGATCTACGAGCAGTACTTC. The V call is TRBV5-6, the J call TRBJ2-7, with D possibly being TRBD2 (6 bases). The germline V gene has CDR1 SGHDT and CDR2 YYEEEE. Trimming took 4 bases from V and 3 from J, leaving 17 bases between them. CDR3 length equals 15 residues.

This clone was seen a few times. The chain employs TRBV5-5 and TRBJ2-7, with 9 bases fitting TRBD1. V gave up 5 bases and J gave up 5 bases; unmatched junction bases: 11. The CDR3 extends over 15 amino acids. Germline CDR1 and CDR2: SGHKS and YYEKEE (reference sequence). The CDR3 reads CASSLRDREVDEQYF. The DNA for the CDR3 is TGTGCCAGCAGTTTGAGGGACAGGGAAGTGGACGAGCAGTACTTC.

The chain joins TRBV5-4 to TRBJ2-7, with 8 bases lining up with TRBD1. The ends lost 4 bases at V and 4 bases at J; junction bases unmatched: 4. The CDR3 is 13 residues long. The germline V gene encodes CDR1 SGHNT and CDR2 YYREEE (reference sequence). The CDR3 sequence: CASSPDRDYEQYF. CDR3 DNA: TGTGCCAGCAGCCCGGACAGGGATTACGAGCAGTACTTC.